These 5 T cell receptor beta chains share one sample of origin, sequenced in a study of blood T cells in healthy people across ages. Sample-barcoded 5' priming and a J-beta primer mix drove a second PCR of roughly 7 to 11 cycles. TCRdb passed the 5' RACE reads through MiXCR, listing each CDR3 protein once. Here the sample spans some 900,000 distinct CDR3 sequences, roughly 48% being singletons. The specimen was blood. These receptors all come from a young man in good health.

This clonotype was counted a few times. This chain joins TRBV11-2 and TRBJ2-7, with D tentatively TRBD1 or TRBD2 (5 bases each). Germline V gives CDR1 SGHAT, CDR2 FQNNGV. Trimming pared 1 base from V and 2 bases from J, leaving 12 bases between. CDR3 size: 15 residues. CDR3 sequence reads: CASSLVAGTTYEQYF. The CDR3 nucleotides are TGTGCCAGCAGCTTAGTAGCAGGGACCACCTACGAGCAGTACTTC.

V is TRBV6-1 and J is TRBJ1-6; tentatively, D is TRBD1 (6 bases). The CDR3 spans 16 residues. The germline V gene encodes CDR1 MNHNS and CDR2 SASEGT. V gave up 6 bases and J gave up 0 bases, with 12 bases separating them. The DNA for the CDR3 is TGTGCCAGCAGAGGACAGTTGAGCTCCTATAATTCACCCCTCCACTTT. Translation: CASRGQLSSYNSPLHF.

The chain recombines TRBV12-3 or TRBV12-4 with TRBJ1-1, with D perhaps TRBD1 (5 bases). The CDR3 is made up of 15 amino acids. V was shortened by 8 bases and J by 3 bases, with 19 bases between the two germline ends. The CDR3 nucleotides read TGTGCCAGCGGTCCCCAGGGAAAGTCGGACACTGAAGCTTTCTTT. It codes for CASGPQGKSDTEAFF.

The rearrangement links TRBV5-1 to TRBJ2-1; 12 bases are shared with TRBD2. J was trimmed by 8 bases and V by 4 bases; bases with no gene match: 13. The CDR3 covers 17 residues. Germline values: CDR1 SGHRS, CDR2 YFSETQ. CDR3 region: CASSPPSGGAEFDEQFF. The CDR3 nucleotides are TGCGCCAGCAGCCCCCCTAGCGGGGGGGCCGAGTTTGATGAGCAGTTCTTC.

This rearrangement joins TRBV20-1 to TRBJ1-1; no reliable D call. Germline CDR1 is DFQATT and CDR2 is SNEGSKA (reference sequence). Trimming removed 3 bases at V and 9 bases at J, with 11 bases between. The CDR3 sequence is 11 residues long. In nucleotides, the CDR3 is TGCAGTGCTAGTCATGATGCCAAAGCTTTCTTT. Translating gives CSASHDAKAFF.